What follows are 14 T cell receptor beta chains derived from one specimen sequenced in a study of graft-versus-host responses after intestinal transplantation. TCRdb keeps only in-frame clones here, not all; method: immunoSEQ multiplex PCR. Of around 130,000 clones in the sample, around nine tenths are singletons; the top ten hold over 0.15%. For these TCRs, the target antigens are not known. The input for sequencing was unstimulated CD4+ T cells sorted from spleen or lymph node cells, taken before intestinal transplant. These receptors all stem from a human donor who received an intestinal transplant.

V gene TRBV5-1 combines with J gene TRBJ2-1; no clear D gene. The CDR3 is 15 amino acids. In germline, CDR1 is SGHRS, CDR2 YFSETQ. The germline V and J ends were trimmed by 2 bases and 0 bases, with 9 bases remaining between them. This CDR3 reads CASSLDSPSYNEQFF. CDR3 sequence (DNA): TGCGCCAGCAGCTTAGACTCCCCCTCCTACAATGAGCAGTTCTTC.

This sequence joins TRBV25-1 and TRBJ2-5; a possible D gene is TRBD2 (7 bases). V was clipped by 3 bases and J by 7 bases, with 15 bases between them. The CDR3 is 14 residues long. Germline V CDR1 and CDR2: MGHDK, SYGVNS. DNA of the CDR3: TGTGCCAGCAGTGATGGGGGGGCCCCCGTGACCCAGTACTTC. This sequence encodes CASSDGGAPVTQYF.

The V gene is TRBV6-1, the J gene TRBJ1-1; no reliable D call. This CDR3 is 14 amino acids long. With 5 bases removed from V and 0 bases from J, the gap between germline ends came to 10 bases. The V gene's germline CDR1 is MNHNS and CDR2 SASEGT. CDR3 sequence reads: CASSYNGMNTEAFF. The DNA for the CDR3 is TGTGCCAGCAGTTATAACGGGATGAACACTGAAGCTTTCTTT.

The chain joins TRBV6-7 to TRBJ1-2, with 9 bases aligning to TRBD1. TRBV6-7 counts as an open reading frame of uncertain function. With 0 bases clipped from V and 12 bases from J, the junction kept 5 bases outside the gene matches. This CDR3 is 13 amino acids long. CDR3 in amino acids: CASSYSDRGGNTF. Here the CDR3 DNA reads TGTGCCAGCAGTTACTCCGACAGGGGGGGGAACACCTTC.

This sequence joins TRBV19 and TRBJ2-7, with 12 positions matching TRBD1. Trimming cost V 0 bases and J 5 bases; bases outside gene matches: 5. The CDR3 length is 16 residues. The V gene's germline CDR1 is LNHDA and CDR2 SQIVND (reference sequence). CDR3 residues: CASSIDGGTGGDEQYF. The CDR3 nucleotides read TGTGCCAGTAGTATAGATGGCGGGACAGGGGGCGACGAGCAGTACTTC.

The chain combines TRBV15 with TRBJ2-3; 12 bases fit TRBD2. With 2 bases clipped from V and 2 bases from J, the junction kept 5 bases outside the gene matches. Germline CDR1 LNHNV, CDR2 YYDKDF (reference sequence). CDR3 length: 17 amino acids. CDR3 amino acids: CATSRLAGGQLTDTQYF. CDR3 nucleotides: TGTGCCACCAGCAGACTAGCGGGGGGGCAACTCACAGATACGCAGTATTTT.

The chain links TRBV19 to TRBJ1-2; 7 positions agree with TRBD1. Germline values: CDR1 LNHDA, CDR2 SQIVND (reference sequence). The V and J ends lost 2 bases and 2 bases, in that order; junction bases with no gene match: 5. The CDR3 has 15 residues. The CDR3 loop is CASSIWETGNYGYTF. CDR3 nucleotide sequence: TGTGCCAGTAGTATATGGGAGACAGGGAACTATGGCTACACCTTC.

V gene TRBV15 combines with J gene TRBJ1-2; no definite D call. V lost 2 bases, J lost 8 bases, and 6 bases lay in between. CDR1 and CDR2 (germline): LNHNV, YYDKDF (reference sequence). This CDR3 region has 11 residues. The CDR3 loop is CATSRPPGYTF. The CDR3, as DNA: TGTGCCACCAGCAGACCCCCCGGCTACACCTTC.

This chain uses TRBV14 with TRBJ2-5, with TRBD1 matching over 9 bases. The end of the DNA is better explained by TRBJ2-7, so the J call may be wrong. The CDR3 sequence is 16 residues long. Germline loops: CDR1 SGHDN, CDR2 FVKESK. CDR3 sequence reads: CASSQAPGQGSYEQYF. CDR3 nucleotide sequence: TGTGCCAGCAGCCAAGCCCCGGGACAGGGCTCCTACGAGCAGTACTTC.

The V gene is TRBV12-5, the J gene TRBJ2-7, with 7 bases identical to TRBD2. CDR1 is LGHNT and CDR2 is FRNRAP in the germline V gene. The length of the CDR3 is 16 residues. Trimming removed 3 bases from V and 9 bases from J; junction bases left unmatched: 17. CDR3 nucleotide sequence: TGTGCTAGTGGTTTACTCCCCGGGACTATTTCGCCTGCGCAGTACTTC. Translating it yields CASGLLPGTISPAQYF. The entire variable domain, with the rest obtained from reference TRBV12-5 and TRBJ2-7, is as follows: DARVTQTPRHKVTEMGQEVTMRCQPILGHNTVFWYRQTMMQGLELLAYFRNRAPLDDSGMPKDRFSAEMPDATLATLKIQPSEPRDSAVYFCASGLLPGTISPAQYFGPGTRLTVT.

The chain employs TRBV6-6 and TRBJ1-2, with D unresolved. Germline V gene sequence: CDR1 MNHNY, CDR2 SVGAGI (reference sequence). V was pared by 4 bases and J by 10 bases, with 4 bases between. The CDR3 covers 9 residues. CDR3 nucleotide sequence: TGTGCCAGCAGTTCCAACTACACCTTC. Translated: CASSSNYTF.

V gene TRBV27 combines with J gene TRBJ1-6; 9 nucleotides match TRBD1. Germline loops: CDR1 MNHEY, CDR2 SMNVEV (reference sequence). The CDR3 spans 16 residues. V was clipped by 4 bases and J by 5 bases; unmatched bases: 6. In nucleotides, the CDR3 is TGTGCCAGCAGTTCAGTCTACAGGGGGCATAATTCACCCCTCCACTTT. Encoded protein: CASSSVYRGHNSPLHF.

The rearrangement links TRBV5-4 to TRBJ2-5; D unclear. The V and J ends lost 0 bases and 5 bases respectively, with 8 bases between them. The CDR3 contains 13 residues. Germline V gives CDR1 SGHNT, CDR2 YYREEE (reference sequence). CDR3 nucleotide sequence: TGTGCCAGCAGCTTGGACTTAGGGGAGACCCAGTACTTC. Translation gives CASSLDLGETQYF.

CDR3 sequence reads: CAWSVRSQPQHF. Written as DNA, the CDR3 is TGTGCCTGGAGTGTTCGTAGTCAGCCCCAGCATTTT. This rearrangement joins TRBV30 to TRBJ1-5; no clear D gene. The length of the CDR3 is 12 residues. Trimming took off 0 bases at V and 6 bases at J, with 6 bases between the two ends. The germline V gene has CDR1 GTSNPN and CDR2 SVGIG (reference sequence). Full variable domain (rest looked up from reference TRBV30 and TRBJ1-5): SQTIHQWPATLVQPVGSPLSLECTVEGTSNPNLYWYRQAAGRGLQLLFYSVGIGQISSEVPQNLSASRPQDRQFILSSKKLLLSDSGFYLCAWSVRSQPQHFGDGTRLSIL.